A selection of T cell receptor beta chains follows, all from one sample in a study of T cells after somatic rescue of genetic block. TCRdb's table, derived via immunoSEQ multiplex PCR, lists solely in-frame clones and lacks some. This table has approximately 8,000 clones, 65% to 90% appearing once. Sequencing used peripheral blood mononuclear cells (PBMCs). Receptors originate from a boy aged 10-17 years. The CDR3 runs from the conserved cysteine through the conserved F or W. A D gene is named only where the DNA matches it firmly. Some rows have no size entry. The others give once, few or many, or a class for an expanded clone.

abundance	v_gene	d_gene	j_gene	len	CDR3nt	CDR3aa
-	TRBV20-1	-	TRBJ1-1	11	TGCAGTGCTAGTTCGAACACTGAAGCTTTCTTT	CSASSNTEAFF
-	TRBV6-5	TRBD1	TRBJ1-2	16	TGTGCCAGCAGTTACTCGGGACAGGGAGGAGGCTATGGCTACACCTTC	CASSYSGQGGGYGYTF
-	TRBV18	-	TRBJ2-7	16	TGTGCCAGCTCACGCCTGAAGGGGCCTCCCCCCTACGAGCAGTACTTC	CASSRLKGPPPYEQYF
-	TRBV10-2	-	TRBJ1-5	14	TGCGCCAGCAGTGAGTACTCGACAGAATTGCCCCAGCATTTT	CASSEYSTELPQHF
-	TRBV5-1	TRBD2	TRBJ2-5	18	TGCGCCAGCAGCTCCGGGACTAGCGGGAGGAGGGGGCAAGAGACCCAGTACTTC	CASSSGTSGRRGQETQYF
-	TRBV7-8	TRBD1	TRBJ2-5	16	TGTGCCAGCAGGCTTCGGACAGGGTCCACCCAAGAGACCCAGTACTTC	CASRLRTGSTQETQYF
-	TRBV29-1	-	TRBJ1-1	15	TGCAGCGTTGCCGCCGGGGGACGGAAAAACACTGAAGCTTTCTTT	CSVAAGGRKNTEAFF
-	TRBV7-9	-	TRBJ1-4	11	TGTGCCAGCAGCAACCGCCGGGACCTGTTTTTT	CASSNRRDLFF
-	TRBV5-5	-	TRBJ1-1	17	TGTGCCAGCAGCCCGAGGCCGCCCAGGGTTGGGGACACTGAAGCTTTCTTT	CASSPRPPRVGDTEAFF
-	TRBV5-8	-	TRBJ1-2	14	TGTGCCAGCAGCTTGCAGGGGTCGGACTATGGCTACACCTTC	CASSLQGSDYGYTF
once	TRBV5-4	-	TRBJ1-1	14	TGTGCCAGCAGCTTGGTATCTGGGGCCACTGAAGCTTTCTTT	CASSLVSGATEAFF
-	TRBV5-1	-	TRBJ2-2	15	TGCGCCAGCACCACAGGGAAAGGCATGGCCGGGGAGCTGTTTTTT	CASTTGKGMAGELFF
-	TRBV15	-	TRBJ2-2	12	TGTGCCACCAGCAGGGGCAGCGGGGAGCTGTTTTTT	CATSRGSGELFF
-	TRBV5-6	-	TRBJ2-1	13	TGTGCCAGCAGCCCCTATAGATGGAATGAGCAGTTCTTC	CASSPYRWNEQFF
-	TRBV5-1	TRBD1	TRBJ1-4	15	TGCGCCAGCAGCTTGGATACAGGGGGCGATGAAAAACTGTTTTTT	CASSLDTGGDEKLFF
few	TRBV15	-	TRBJ1-4	14	TGTGCCACCACCCCGGGCCCACCTAATGAAAAACTGTTTTTT	CATTPGPPNEKLFF
-	TRBV7-2	-	TRBJ2-4	16	TGTGCCAGCAGCTTAGAGGGCCGGATAGCCAAAAACATTCAGTACTTC	CASSLEGRIAKNIQYF